This T cell receptor beta chain originates from a study of T cells after yellow fever vaccination. Whole-study results and caveats: When the response was secondary, it was weaker but reached its peak faster, day 5 versus 15. Highly abundant clonotypes carried over from the bulk population could end up in FACS-sorted repertoires as contaminants. Most clones from primary vaccination resurfaced after the booster (around 95% CD4, 70% to 90% CD8). Although most clonotypes did not, a small share appeared in both CD4 and CD8 compartments.

This clonotype has at least ten counts. Its antigen is unknown. V was cut by 0 bases and J by 5 bases, with 5 bases left in between. Looked up from germline, CDR1 is SGHRS and CDR2 is YFSETQ. This CDR3 contains 12 residues. TCRdb reprocessed the 5' RACE reads with MiXCR, giving one entry per CDR3 protein. In the table there are a few hundred thousand distinct CDR3 sequences, around 5.2% of which are singletons. V gene TRBV5-1 combines with J gene TRBJ2-5; D unclear. This sample comprised CD4+ T cells sorted from PBMCs, obtained on the day of the yellow fever booster vaccination. The clonotype was recovered from a man younger than 35 who received the YFV17D yellow fever vaccine. CDR3 coding DNA: TGCGCCAGCAGCTTGGACGACGAGACCCAGTACTTC. This gives the protein CASSLDDETQYF.